The 28 T cell receptor beta chains listed next were all sequenced from one sample in a study of graft-versus-host responses after intestinal transplantation (dated by TCRdb to about 2021). The receptor library was made with the immunoSEQ multiplex PCR assay. TCRdb retrieved this table from immuneACCESS and kept in-frame rearrangements only. Not all clones are present; in checked studies, unresolved V genes account for under half, and no reason is known for the remainder. For this sample there are approximately 26,000 clones; roughly 82% appear just once. The leading ten clones occupy 0.65% to 0.85% of the sample. For these TCRs, the target antigens are not known. Interpreted using the paper, the time point label stands for: cells obtained before transplantation from donor or recipient. The input for sequencing was unstimulated CD4+ T cells sorted from spleen or lymph node cells, taken before intestinal transplant. These receptors were obtained from a human donor who received an intestinal transplant.

The gene calls are TRBV7-3 and TRBJ2-5; D remains ambiguous. This CDR3 contains 13 residues. Germline loops: CDR1 SGHTA, CDR2 FQGTGA. V dropped 5 bases and J dropped 9 bases, with 16 bases sitting between them. CDR3: CASSPLAGSAQYF. The CDR3, as DNA: TGTGCCAGCAGCCCCCTTGCCGGGTCGGCCCAGTACTTC.

CDR3 amino acids: CASSYRQGPYEQYF. For the CDR3, the DNA is TGTGCCAGCAGCTATAGACAGGGACCCTACGAGCAGTACTTC. This chain links TRBV2 with TRBJ2-7; 7 bases map to TRBD1. The CDR3 spans 14 residues. Per germline, CDR1 SNHLY and CDR2 FYNNEI. The J segment lost 2 bases and the V segment lost 6 bases, leaving 7 bases of the junction unmatched.

The genes are TRBV6-6 and TRBJ2-5; 11 bases are a match to TRBD2. CDR1 and CDR2 (germline): MNHNY, SVGAGI (reference sequence). After removal of 0 bases from V and 5 bases from J, the junction contained 5 bases not matched to a gene. This CDR3 region has 16 residues. The CDR3, as DNA: TGTGCCAGCAGTTACTCTAGCGGGGGGGCAGACGAGACCCAGTACTTC. It codes for CASSYSSGGADETQYF.

The chain couples TRBV7-9 to TRBJ2-2, with TRBD2 matching 13 bases. CDR1 SEHNR and CDR2 FQNEAQ come from the germline V gene (reference sequence). The J segment lost 4 bases and the V segment lost 5 bases, leaving 4 bases of the junction unmatched. The CDR3 has 16 residues. CDR3 in DNA: TGTGCCAGCAGCCCAGGACTAGCGGGAGCCACCGGGGAGCTGTTTTTT. This sequence encodes CASSPGLAGATGELFF.

Worth noting for this clone: The sample carries other DNA sequences with the same CDR3. V gene TRBV19 combines with J gene TRBJ2-2, with D perhaps TRBD2 (5 bases). Trimming left V 1 base short and J 5 bases short, with 8 bases between. The CDR3 contains 14 residues. Germline V gene data show CDR1 as LNHDA and CDR2 as SQIVND (reference sequence). In DNA form, the CDR3 reads TGTGCCAGTAGTATAGCGGGGAGTACCGGGGAGCTGTTTTTT. It codes for CASSIAGSTGELFF.

J is TRBJ2-5 and V is TRBV5-1; D gene unclear. This CDR3 contains 13 residues. Between the trimmed V and J ends, which lost 4 bases and 2 bases, there was a span of 9 bases. Germline V gives CDR1 SGHRS, CDR2 YFSETQ. CDR3 loop: CASSSIGQETQYF. Here the CDR3 DNA reads TGCGCCAGCAGCAGCATAGGGCAAGAGACCCAGTACTTC.

This clone has just a few counts. The V gene is TRBV27, the J gene TRBJ2-5; 8 bases fit TRBD1. The CDR3 spans 14 residues. The germline gives CDR1 MNHEY, CDR2 SMNVEV (reference sequence). Trimming at V came to 5 bases and at J to 6 bases, leaving 8 bases not matched to a gene. The CDR3 DNA reads TGTGCCAGCAGTGTACAGGGGGTGTGGAAGACCCAGTACTTC. Translating it yields CASSVQGVWKTQYF.

The chain combines TRBV15 with TRBJ2-5, with TRBD2 identical over 10 bases. Per the germline V gene, CDR1 is LNHNV and CDR2 is YYDKDF (reference sequence). The trim removed 1 base at V and 4 bases at J, leaving 9 bases unmatched. The CDR3 has 17 residues. CDR3 protein: CATSRGVLGLALETQYF. The CDR3 DNA reads as TGTGCCACCAGCAGAGGAGTTTTGGGACTAGCGCTAGAGACCCAGTACTTC. Together with reference TRBV15 and TRBJ2-5, the CDR3 gives the full variable domain: DAMVIQNPRYQVTQFGKPVTLSCSQTLNHNVMYWYQQKSSQAPKLLFHYYDKDFNNEADTPDNFQSRRPNTSFCFLDIRSPGLGDTAMYLCATSRGVLGLALETQYFGPGTRLLVL.

The chain recombines TRBV7-6 with TRBJ2-7, with D perhaps matching TRBD1 (6 bases). CDR3 length: 15 amino acids. The germline gives CDR1 SGHVS, CDR2 FNYEAQ. V was cut by 2 bases and J by 2 bases, with 13 bases left in between. The CDR3 nucleotides are TGTGCCAGCAGCTTACAGACAGGTACTACCTACGAGCAGTACTTC. This gives the protein CASSLQTGTTYEQYF.

The DNA of the CDR3 is TGTGCCAGCAGCCCTGTCGTGGGTACCGGGGAGCTGTTTTTT. Residues: CASSPVVGTGELFF. The rearrangement joins TRBV7-2 to TRBJ2-2; the D is unclear. CDR3 length: 14 residues. Germline CDR1 and CDR2: SGHTA and FQGNSA. V was trimmed by 5 bases and J by 5 bases, leaving 12 bases between them. Full variable domain (outside the CDR3, taken from reference TRBV7-2 and TRBJ2-2): GAGVSQSPSNKVTEKGKDVELRCDPISGHTALYWYRQSLGQGLEFLIYFQGNSAPDKSGLPSDRFSAERTGGSVSTLTIQRTQQEDSAVYLCASSPVVGTGELFFGEGSRLTVL.

The chain joins TRBV7-9 to TRBJ2-5, with 7 bases fitting TRBD2. V shed 5 bases and J 3 bases; nucleotides not matched to a gene: 6. Germline V gene data show CDR1 as SEHNR and CDR2 as FQNEAQ (reference sequence). CDR3 length: 14 amino acids. The CDR3 spells CASSPGTKKETQYF. Written as DNA, the CDR3 is TGTGCCAGCAGCCCCGGGACTAAGAAAGAGACCCAGTACTTC. Complete variable domain (other parts from reference TRBV7-9 and TRBJ2-5): DTGVSQNPRHKITKRGQNVTFRCDPISEHNRLYWYRQTLGQGPEFLTYFQNEAQLEKSRLLSDRFSAERPKGSFSTLEIQRTEQGDSAMYLCASSPGTKKETQYFGPGTRLLVL.

The V and J genes are TRBV15 and TRBJ1-5; no clear D. Germline CDR1 reads LNHNV; CDR2 reads YYDKDF (reference sequence). The V end lost 1 base, the J end lost 3 bases, and 4 bases lay between the germline ends. The CDR3 contains 13 residues. CDR3 protein: CATSRVINQPQHF. CDR3 bases: TGTGCCACCAGCAGAGTCATCAATCAGCCCCAGCATTTT.

CDR3 sequence: CASSQDRYYEQYF. The CDR3 bases are TGCGCCAGCAGCCAGGACAGATACTACGAGCAGTACTTC. This chain uses TRBV4-1 with TRBJ2-5, with D maybe TRBD1 (6 bases). The DNA end is a closer match to TRBJ2-7, so the J assignment may be wrong. This CDR3 is built from 13 residues. CDR1 MGHRA and CDR2 YSYEKL come from the germline V gene.

The rearrangement links TRBV4-1 to TRBJ2-5, with 15 positions matching TRBD2. The length of the CDR3 is 19 residues. V lost 4 bases to trimming and J lost 2 bases; unmatched junction nucleotides: 11. The germline V gene has CDR1 MGHRA and CDR2 YSYEKL. The CDR3 spells CASSRFPGLAGGGQETQYF. As DNA, the CDR3 is TGCGCCAGCAGCCGATTTCCGGGACTAGCGGGAGGTGGGCAAGAGACCCAGTACTTC.

In this sample, this clone turned up once. This chain uses TRBV28 with TRBJ1-5; D is undetermined. With 2 bases removed from V and 7 bases from J, the gap between germline ends came to 12 bases. CDR1 and CDR2 from the germline V gene are MDHEN and SYDVKM. The CDR3 loop spans 14 amino acids. This CDR3 is CASSLDYRGQPQHF. The CDR3 coding sequence is TGTGCCAGCAGTTTAGATTACCGGGGACAGCCCCAGCATTTT.

The CDR3, as DNA: TGTGCCAGCAGTGAATCAGGGACAAGCAATCAGCCCCAGCATTTT. As protein: CASSESGTSNQPQHF. J is TRBJ1-5 and V is TRBV6-1; tentative D call: TRBD1 (6 bases). V was cut by 2 bases and J by 1 base, with 9 bases left in between. This CDR3 region has 15 residues. Germline values: CDR1 MNHNS, CDR2 SASEGT.

The chain recombines TRBV28 with TRBJ2-7; D unclear. V was trimmed by 3 bases and J by 6 bases, leaving 9 bases between them. The CDR3 loop spans 12 amino acids. Germline loops: CDR1 MDHEN, CDR2 SYDVKM. This CDR3 is CASSLATGEQYF. CDR3 sequence (DNA): TGTGCCAGCAGTTTGGCGACGGGCGAGCAGTACTTC.

The V call is TRBV18, the J call TRBJ1-1; possible D gene TRBD1, 5 bases. V lost 3 bases and J lost 2, with 7 bases in between. CDR3 length: 13 amino acids. Germline CDR1 is KGHSH and CDR2 is LQKENI. The CDR3 is CASSPTVNTEAFF. The CDR3 DNA sequence: TGTGCCAGCTCACCGACAGTAAACACTGAAGCTTTCTTT.

This clone was counted only a few times. V gene TRBV27 combines with J gene TRBJ1-1; no definite D call. V lost 3 bases and J lost 3, with 8 bases in between. This CDR3 is 13 amino acids long. The germline CDR1 and CDR2 sequences are MNHEY and SMNVEV (reference sequence). CDR3 sequence: CASSFGRDTEAFF. The CDR3 DNA reads as TGTGCCAGCAGTTTTGGACGGGACACTGAAGCTTTCTTT.

This clone has just one count. The gene calls are TRBV5-1 and TRBJ2-7; D possibly matches TRBD1 or TRBD2 (5 bases each). Germline CDR1 and CDR2: SGHRS and YFSETQ. The V end was cut by 0 bases, the J end by 5 bases, with 21 bases between. The CDR3 length is 17 residues. The CDR3 DNA follows: TGCGCCAGCAGCTTGGGGGGAGCCGGGGCAGGTAATGACGAGCAGTACTTC. It is translated as CASSLGGAGAGNDEQYF. The whole variable domain, filled in from reference TRBV5-1 and TRBJ2-7, reads KAGVTQTPRYLIKTRGQQVTLSCSPISGHRSVSWYQQTPGQGLQFLFEYFSETQRNKGNFPGRFSGRQFSNSRSEMNVSTLELGDSALYLCASSLGGAGAGNDEQYFGPGTRLTVT.

This clone was picked up a small number of times. V is TRBV5-4 and J is TRBJ2-3; 12 nucleotides match TRBD2. The V segment lost 4 bases and the J segment 2 bases; nucleotides outside the gene matches: 5. This CDR3 is 16 amino acids long. The V gene's germline CDR1 is SGHNT and CDR2 YYREEE (reference sequence). CDR3 bases: TGTGCCAGCAGCCGGACTAGCGGGACTTTCACAGATACGCAGTATTTT. It translates to CASSRTSGTFTDTQYF.

The chain couples TRBV6-5 to TRBJ1-5; D possibly corresponds to TRBD1 (6 bases). The CDR3 length is 13 residues. Germline loops: CDR1 MNHEY, CDR2 SVGAGI. The germline V and J ends were trimmed by 5 bases and 8 bases, with 13 bases remaining between them. CDR3 DNA sequence: TGTGCCAGCAGTGGGCAATCAGGGGAGCCCCAGCATTTT. Translation gives CASSGQSGEPQHF.

The chain recombines TRBV28 with TRBJ2-6; D call uncertain. The germline CDR1 and CDR2 sequences are MDHEN and SYDVKM. The CDR3 contains 13 residues. V was shortened by 7 bases and J by 0 bases, with 4 bases between the two germline ends. CDR3 sequence reads: CASTRSGANVLTF. The DNA of the CDR3 is TGTGCCAGCACCCGCTCTGGGGCCAACGTCCTGACTTTC.

The chain is built from TRBV7-9 and TRBJ2-1; D might be TRBD1 (5 bases). CDR3 length: 14 amino acids. Germline V gene data show CDR1 as SEHNR and CDR2 as FQNEAQ (reference sequence). V was trimmed by 1 base and J by 1 base, leaving 5 bases between them. In DNA, the CDR3 is TGTGCCAGCAGCTTAGAGGGGTCCTACAATGAGCAGTTCTTC. Encoded protein: CASSLEGSYNEQFF.

V gene TRBV28 combines with J gene TRBJ1-1, with D possibly matching TRBD1 (6 bases). Germline V CDR1 and CDR2: MDHEN, SYDVKM. The CDR3 loop spans 15 amino acids. V lost 3 bases and J lost 1, with 12 bases in between. The CDR3 DNA reads as TGTGCCAGCAGTTTTAGGGGGGTACCGAACACTGAAGCTTTCTTT. It encodes CASSFRGVPNTEAFF.

The chain employs TRBV15 and TRBJ2-5; 9 positions agree with TRBD2. V lost 2 bases and J lost 5; bases outside the gene matches: 9. This CDR3 has 16 residues. CDR1 is LNHNV and CDR2 is YYDKDF in the germline V gene (reference sequence). The DNA of the CDR3 is TGTGCCACCAGCAGACTCGCGAAAGCGGGAGGTGAGACCCAGTACTTC. Translated: CATSRLAKAGGETQYF. The complete variable domain, with remaining parts taken from reference TRBV15 and TRBJ2-5, reads DAMVIQNPRYQVTQFGKPVTLSCSQTLNHNVMYWYQQKSSQAPKLLFHYYDKDFNNEADTPDNFQSRRPNTSFCFLDIRSPGLGDTAMYLCATSRLAKAGGETQYFGPGTRLLVL.

This clone has a single count. The chain combines TRBV7-9 with TRBJ1-1, with TRBD1 matching 8 bases. The CDR3 spans 15 residues. Trimming at V came to 5 bases and at J to 6 bases, leaving 11 bases not matched to a gene. Germline V gives CDR1 SEHNR, CDR2 FQNEAQ (reference sequence). The CDR3 bases are TGTGCCAGCAGCCCCAGTTACAGGGGGTTAGCTGAAGCTTTCTTT. The encoded protein is CASSPSYRGLAEAFF.

On this clone: The junction does not match germline at one end; this may be a read error. Within the sample, other DNA sequences also encode this same CDR3. CDR3 amino acids: CSARGTGELFF. The CDR3 region has the DNA TGCAGTGCAAGAGGTACCGGGGAGCTGTTTTTT. The J gene is TRBJ2-2, the V gene TRBV20-1; no clear D. CDR3 size: 11 residues. The germline V gene encodes CDR1 DFQATT and CDR2 SNEGSKA (reference sequence).